Following are 13 T cell receptor beta chains from one sample sequenced in a study of T cells in Graves' hyperthyroidism and ophthalmopathy. TCR beta CDR3 region amplification was performed from RNA transcripts. Primed by the HTBI set, a first-round RT-PCR was run on the TCR CDR3. From the multiplex PCR reads, TCRdb called clonotypes with MiXCR, one entry per CDR3 protein. The repertoire holds about 400,000 distinct CDR3 sequences, with more than 12% as singletons. The sequenced material came from blood. These receptors were obtained from a woman aged 25 to 39 with Graves' hyperthyroidism.

The J gene is TRBJ1-4, the V gene TRBV19; D remains unclear. The V and J ends lost 3 bases and 0 bases respectively, with 5 bases between them. CDR1 LNHDA and CDR2 SQIVND come from the germline V gene (reference sequence). CDR3 length: 14 amino acids. CDR3 region: CASSIQTTNEKLFF. CDR3 DNA: TGTGCCAGTAGTATCCAGACAACTAATGAAAAACTGTTTTTT.

This clonotype came up many times. The CDR3 DNA reads as TGTGCCAGCAGCCGACTAGCCACAGATACGCAGTATTTT. Translation: CASSRLATDTQYF. This sequence joins TRBV7-2 and TRBJ2-3; 7 bases map to TRBD2. The germline V gene has CDR1 SGHTA and CDR2 FQGNSA. J gave up 2 bases and V 5 bases, and 1 base lay outside the gene matches. This CDR3 has 13 amino acids. Using reference TRBV7-2 and TRBJ2-3 for the parts outside the CDR3, the full variable domain is GAGVSQSPSNKVTEKGKDVELRCDPISGHTALYWYRQSLGQGLEFLIYFQGNSAPDKSGLPSDRFSAERTGGSVSTLTIQRTQQEDSAVYLCASSRLATDTQYFGPGTRLTVL.

This clonotype was seen a handful of times. CDR3 sequence: CASSTPPGRQYF. For the CDR3, the DNA is TGTGCCAGCAGCACCCCCCCTGGGAGGCAGTACTTC. This chain links TRBV13 with TRBJ2-7, with D possibly being TRBD2 (5 bases). V lost 5 bases to trimming and J lost 9 bases, with 14 bases between them. CDR1 is PRHDT, CDR2 FYEKMQ, per germline (reference sequence). CDR3 length: 12 amino acids.

At least ten counts were recorded for this clonotype. The J gene is TRBJ2-7, the V gene TRBV6-1; tentatively, D is TRBD2 (5 bases). Trimming left V 2 bases short and J 3 bases short, with 14 bases between. Germline CDR1 MNHNS, CDR2 SASEGT. The CDR3 length is 15 residues. CDR3 in amino acids: CASSEFEGAGYEQYF. In DNA, the CDR3 is TGTGCCAGCAGTGAATTTGAGGGTGCCGGCTACGAGCAGTACTTC.

This clonotype was seen more than once but under ten times. V gene TRBV5-1 combines with J gene TRBJ1-1, with D hard to call. Germline V gene sequence: CDR1 SGHRS, CDR2 YFSETQ. This CDR3 region has 14 residues. With 0 bases removed from V and 6 bases from J, the gap between germline ends came to 12 bases. The CDR3 DNA is TGCGCCAGCAGCTTGGTGGAGGGAGGCGCTGAAGCTTTCTTT. Translated: CASSLVEGGAEAFF.

This clonotype was picked up many times. The chain carries TRBV10-3 and TRBJ2-3; D remains unclear. This CDR3 is 14 amino acids long. Trimming removed 0 bases at V and 1 base at J, with 5 bases between. Germline values: CDR1 ENHRY, CDR2 SYGVKD. CDR3 sequence: CAISESPGTDTQYF. The CDR3 bases are TGTGCCATCAGTGAGTCCCCAGGCACAGATACGCAGTATTTT.

This clonotype was seen at least ten times. This chain connects TRBV5-1 to TRBJ2-3; D might be TRBD1 or TRBD2, each matching 5 bases. Germline-derived CDR1 and CDR2 are SGHRS and YFSETQ. Trimming removed 7 bases from V and 11 bases from J, with 14 bases in between. This CDR3 has 11 residues. CDR3 DNA: TGCGCCAGCGGGACCGAGGCCTTGCAGTATTTT. Translating gives CASGTEALQYF.

This clonotype was seen repeatedly, ten times or more. J is TRBJ2-7 and V is TRBV28; 11 positions match TRBD1. With V trimmed by 5 bases and J by 6 bases, 6 bases remained unmatched. CDR3 length: 14 residues. The germline V gene encodes CDR1 MDHEN and CDR2 SYDVKM. The CDR3 sequence: CASSLTGTGGEQYF. In DNA form, the CDR3 reads TGTGCCAGCAGTCTCACCGGGACAGGGGGCGAGCAGTACTTC.

This clonotype was observed a handful of times. This rearrangement joins TRBV5-1 to TRBJ2-5; 8 bases are shared with TRBD2. CDR1 and CDR2 (germline): SGHRS, YFSETQ. Unmatched junction bases numbered 12, after V lost 1 base and J lost 4 bases. This CDR3 is 17 amino acids long. The DNA for the CDR3 is TGCGCCAGCAGCTTGAACGGGTACGGGAGGGCCGGAGAGACCCAGTACTTC. Translation gives CASSLNGYGRAGETQYF.

This clonotype turned up a few times. The chain links TRBV25-1 to TRBJ2-2, with 9 bases that match TRBD2. V lost 6 bases and J lost 0; bases outside the gene matches: 5. Germline lookup yields CDR1 MGHDK and CDR2 SYGVNS. The CDR3 covers 16 residues. In DNA, the CDR3 is TGTGCCAGCAGGGAAGCGGGAGGCCCGAACACCGGGGAGCTGTTTTTT. Its translation: CASREAGGPNTGELFF.

This clonotype was seen many times. The rearrangement uses TRBV28 and TRBJ2-7; TRBD1 agrees at 7 bases. Per the germline V gene, CDR1 is MDHEN and CDR2 is SYDVKM. The junction had 7 bases not matched to a gene; V was cut back by 8 bases and J by 3 bases. This CDR3 contains 13 residues. In DNA, the CDR3 is TGTGCCAGCCAGGGCAGACAGGGCTACGAGCAGTACTTC. Translation gives CASQGRQGYEQYF.

This clonotype was picked up many times. The rearrangement joins TRBV7-8 to TRBJ2-7; tentatively, D is TRBD1 (6 bases). Trimming stripped 5 bases from V and 2 bases from J, with 13 bases between. Germline loops: CDR1 SGHVS, CDR2 FQNEAQ. The CDR3 extends over 14 amino acids. Here the CDR3 reads CASSLRDTAYEQYF. CDR3 sequence (DNA): TGTGCCAGCAGCCTCCGGGACACAGCCTACGAGCAGTACTTC.

The gene calls are TRBV28 and TRBJ2-1; tentatively, D is TRBD1 or TRBD2 (7 bases each). Germline V lookup: CDR1 MDHEN, CDR2 SYDVKM. CDR3 length: 16 amino acids. Trimming removed 6 bases at V and 3 bases at J, with 18 bases between. CDR3 amino acids: CASSSGGGGGYNEQFF. The CDR3, as DNA: TGTGCCAGCAGCTCAGGGGGGGGGGGGGGCTACAATGAGCAGTTCTTC.